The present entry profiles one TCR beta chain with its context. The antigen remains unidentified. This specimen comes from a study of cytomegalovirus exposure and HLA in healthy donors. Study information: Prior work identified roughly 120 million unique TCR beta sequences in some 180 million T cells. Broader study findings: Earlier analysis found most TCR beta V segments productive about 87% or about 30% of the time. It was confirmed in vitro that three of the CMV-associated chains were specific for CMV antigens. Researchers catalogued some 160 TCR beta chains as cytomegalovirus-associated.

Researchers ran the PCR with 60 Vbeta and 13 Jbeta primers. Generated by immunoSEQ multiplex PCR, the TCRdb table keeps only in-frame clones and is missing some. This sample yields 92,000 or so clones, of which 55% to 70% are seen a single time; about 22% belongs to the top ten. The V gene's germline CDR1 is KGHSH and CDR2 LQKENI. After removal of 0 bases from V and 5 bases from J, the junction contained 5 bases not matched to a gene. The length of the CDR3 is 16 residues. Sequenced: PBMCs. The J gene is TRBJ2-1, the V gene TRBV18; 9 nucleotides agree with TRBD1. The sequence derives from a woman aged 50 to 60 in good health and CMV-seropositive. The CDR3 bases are TGTGCCAGCTCACCACCGCAACAGGGGGCCCACAATGAGCAGTTCTTC. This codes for CASSPPQQGAHNEQFF. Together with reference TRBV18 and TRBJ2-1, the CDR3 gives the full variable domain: NAGVMQNPRHLVRRRGQEARLRCSPMKGHSHVYWYRQLPEEGLKFMVYLQKENIIDESGMPKERFSAEFPKEGPSILRIQQVVRGDSAAYFCASSPPQQGAHNEQFFGPGTRLTVL.